There are many counts of the clone carrying this T cell receptor (beta chain). No antigen is known for it. This record belongs to a study of Ad26.COV2.S vaccination and SARS-CoV-2 variants. Findings and limits, study-wide: Those who received the vaccine showed greater spike-specific TCR breadth than those given placebo. Researchers reported similar non-spike TCR breadth in vaccine and placebo recipients. Reports say spike-specific CD8+ and CD4+ T cell responses covered substantial breadth after vaccination.

Using immunoSEQ multiplex PCR, the repertoire was profiled, and TCRdb retains in-frame clones only, with some absent. The sample has around 140,000 clones, approximately 90% seen once. This CDR3 contains 13 residues. V was pared by 0 bases and J by 17 bases, with 14 bases between. Germline lookup yields CDR1 SGHAT and CDR2 FQNNGV. This clonotype was obtained from a human donor who had recovered from COVID-19. The rearrangement uses TRBV11-2 and TRBJ2-6, with D possibly being TRBD1 or TRBD2 (5 bases each). The specimen comprised peripheral blood, sampled after recovery from COVID-19. The CDR3 loop reads CASSLEWEKGVTF. The CDR3 bases are TGTGCCAGCAGCTTAGAATGGGAGAAAGGGGTGACTTTC.